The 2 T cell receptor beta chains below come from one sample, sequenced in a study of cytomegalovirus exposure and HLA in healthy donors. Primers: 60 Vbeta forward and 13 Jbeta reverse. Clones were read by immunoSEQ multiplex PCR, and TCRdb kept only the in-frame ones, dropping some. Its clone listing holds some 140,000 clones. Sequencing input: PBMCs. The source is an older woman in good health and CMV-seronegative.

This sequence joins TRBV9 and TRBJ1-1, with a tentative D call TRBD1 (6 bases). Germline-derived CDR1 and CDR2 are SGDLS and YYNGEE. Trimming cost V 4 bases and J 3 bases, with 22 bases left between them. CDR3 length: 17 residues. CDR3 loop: CASSLGPIRGPDTEAFF. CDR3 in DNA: TGTGCCAGCAGCTTGGGACCTATCAGGGGCCCGGACACTGAAGCTTTCTTT.

DNA for the CDR3: TGTGCCAGCAGTGACAGGGGTAGGCAACGCTTAGACCGGGTTCCTTACAATGAGCAGTTCTTC. It specifies CASSDRGRQRLDRVPYNEQFF. The rearrangement joins TRBV2 to TRBJ2-1, with a tentative D call TRBD1 (6 bases). There are 21 residues in the CDR3. Per germline, CDR1 SNHLY and CDR2 FYNNEI. Trimming pared 3 bases from V and 4 bases from J, leaving 31 bases between.